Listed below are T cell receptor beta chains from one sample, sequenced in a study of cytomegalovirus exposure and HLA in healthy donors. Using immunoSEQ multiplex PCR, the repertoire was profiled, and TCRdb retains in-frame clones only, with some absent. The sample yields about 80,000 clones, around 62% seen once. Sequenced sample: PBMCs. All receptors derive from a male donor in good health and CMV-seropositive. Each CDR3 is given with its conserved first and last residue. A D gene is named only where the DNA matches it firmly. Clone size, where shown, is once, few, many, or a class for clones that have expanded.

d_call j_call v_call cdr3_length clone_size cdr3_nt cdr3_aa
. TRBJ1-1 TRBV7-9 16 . TGTGCCAGCAGCTTCCTCCCCGGGACACTGAACACTGAAGCTTTCTTT CASSFLPGTLNTEAFF
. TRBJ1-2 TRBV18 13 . TGTGCCAGCTCACCAGGGGCCGGCTATGGCTACACCTTC CASSPGAGYGYTF
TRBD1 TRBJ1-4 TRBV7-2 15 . TGTGCCAGCAGCTCTCCCACAGGGGGGTATGAAAAACTGTTTTTT CASSSPTGGYEKLFF
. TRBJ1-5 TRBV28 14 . TGTGCCAGCAGTCCCCGGGACACCAATCAGCCCCAGCATTTT CASSPRDTNQPQHF
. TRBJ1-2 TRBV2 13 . TGTGCCAGCAGCCCCAGGGGTAACTATGGCTACACCTTC CASSPRGNYGYTF
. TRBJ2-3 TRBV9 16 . TGTGCCAGCAGCCCCTTCTCCCGGGCAGGGGCGGATACGCAGTATTTT CASSPFSRAGADTQYF
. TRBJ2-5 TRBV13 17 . TGTGCCAGCAGTCCCCCGCGAGGGGGTAGTAACCAAGAGACCCAGTACTTC CASSPPRGGSNQETQYF
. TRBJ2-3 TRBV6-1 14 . TGTGCCAGCAGTGACCGGGACATCACAGATACGCAGTATTTT CASSDRDITDTQYF
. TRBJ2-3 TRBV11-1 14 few TGTGCCAGCAGCTTAGCATGGAGGGCAGATACGCAGTATTTT CASSLAWRADTQYF
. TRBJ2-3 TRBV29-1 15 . TGCAGCGTTGAAGATTGGAGGGAGAGCACAGATACGCAGTATTTT CSVEDWRESTDTQYF
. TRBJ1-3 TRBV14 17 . TGTGCCAGCAGCCAAGGGTCGGAGATATTCTCTGGAAACACCATATATTTT CASSQGSEIFSGNTIYF
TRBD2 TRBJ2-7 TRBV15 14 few TGTGCCACCAGCAGTACTAGCGGGAGGAGCGAGCAGTACTTC CATSSTSGRSEQYF
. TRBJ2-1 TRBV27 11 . TGTGCCAGCAGTCGGACTGGTGAGCAGTTCTTC CASSRTGEQFF
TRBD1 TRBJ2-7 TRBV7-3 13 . TGTGCCAGCAGCTCATCGACAGGGGACGAGCAGTACTTC CASSSSTGDEQYF
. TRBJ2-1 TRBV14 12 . TGTGCCAGCAGCCAAAACCGGTCTAGGCAGTTCTTC CASSQNRSRQFF
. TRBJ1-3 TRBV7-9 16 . TGTGCCAGCAGCTTGACTTCAGGGGCCTCTGGAAACACCATATATTTT CASSLTSGASGNTIYF
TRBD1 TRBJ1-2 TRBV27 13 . TGTGCCAGCAGTTTCGACAGGGAAGGTGGCTACACCTTC CASSFDREGGYTF
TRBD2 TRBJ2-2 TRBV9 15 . TGTGCCAGCAGCTCGGGGGGGATGAACACCGGGGAGCTGTTTTTT CASSSGGMNTGELFF
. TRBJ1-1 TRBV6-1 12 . TGTGCCAGCAGTGAACGGCTTCGGCGGGCTTTCTTT CASSERLRRAFF
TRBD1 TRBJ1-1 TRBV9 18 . TGTGCCAGCAGCGTAGGGGGGGGACAGGGGGCGGGGGTGTGTAAAGCTTTCTTT CASSVGGGQGAGVCKAFF
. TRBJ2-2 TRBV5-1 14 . TGCGCCAGCAGCTCCGACGGAGGCCCCGGGGAGCTGTTTTTT CASSSDGGPGELFF
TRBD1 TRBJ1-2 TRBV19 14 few TGTGCCAGTAGAGACAGGGGTCGTCCGGATGGCTACACCTTC CASRDRGRPDGYTF